This T cell receptor beta chain derives from a study of OX40 agonist ivuxolimab in advanced cancers. Turning to the study itself: Of mixed ages from about 23 to 85 and averaging about 65 years, the group was 65% to 85% male.

The V gene lost 6 bases and the J gene lost 5 bases, with 16 bases spanning the gap. Germline-derived CDR1 and CDR2 are MNHEY and SVGAGI. The CDR3 contains 14 residues. Some clones are missing from TCRdb's copy, which holds only in-frame ones; the method was immunoSEQ multiplex PCR. The data hold about 67,000 clones, with approximately 91% observed a single time. The origin of this receptor is an adult with an advanced solid tumor such as melanoma, head and neck, liver or kidney cancer. The sequencing here drew on CD4+ or CD8+ T cells sorted from blood, taken in a trial of the OX40 agonist ivuxolimab. V gene TRBV6-5 combines with J gene TRBJ1-1, with TRBD1 as a possible D gene (5 bases). The CDR3 coding sequence is TGTGCCAGCAGAGAAGGGATAAGGGGAACTGAAGCTTTCTTT. Amino acids: CASREGIRGTEAFF.